This T cell receptor (beta chain) emerged from a study of blood T cell repertoires in COVID-19. V gave up 0 bases and J gave up 1 base, with 13 bases separating them. The germline CDR1 and CDR2 sequences are SGHNT and YYREEE (reference sequence). The CDR3 has 16 residues. Assay: immunoSEQ multiplex PCR; the TCRdb copy retains only in-frame clones and omits some. The data contain roughly 250,000 clones, roughly 90% of them singletons. The specimen was PBMCs or T cells enriched from blood (not recorded which). The chain has TRBV5-4 and TRBJ1-1, with unresolved D. This clonotype was obtained from a woman aged 25 to 39 with acute COVID-19. The CDR3 DNA sequence: TGTGCCAGCAGCTTGGGAGGTTTAGTGGGGAACACTGAAGCTTTCTTT. Translation: CASSLGGLVGNTEAFF.